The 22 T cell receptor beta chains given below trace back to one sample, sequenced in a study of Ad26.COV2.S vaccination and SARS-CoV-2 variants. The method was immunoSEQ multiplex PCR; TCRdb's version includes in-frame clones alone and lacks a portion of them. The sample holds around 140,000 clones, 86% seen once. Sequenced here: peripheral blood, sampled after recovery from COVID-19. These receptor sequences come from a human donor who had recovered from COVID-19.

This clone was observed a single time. For the CDR3, the DNA is TGTGCCAGCAGGTACCCGGGACAGGGGAGCGATGAGCAGTTCTTC. Translation: CASRYPGQGSDEQFF. The chain recombines TRBV28 with TRBJ2-1; 10 positions match TRBD1. V lost 6 bases to trimming and J lost 8 bases; unmatched junction nucleotides: 10. The length of the CDR3 is 15 residues. Per germline, CDR1 MDHEN and CDR2 SYDVKM.

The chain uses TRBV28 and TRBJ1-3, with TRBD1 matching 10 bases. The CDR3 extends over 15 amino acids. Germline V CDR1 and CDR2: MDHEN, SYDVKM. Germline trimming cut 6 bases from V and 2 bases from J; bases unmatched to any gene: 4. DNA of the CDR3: TGTGCCAGCAGGGGGGACAGGGGAACTGGAAACACCATATATTTT. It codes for CASRGDRGTGNTIYF. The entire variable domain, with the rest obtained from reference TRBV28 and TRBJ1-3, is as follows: DVKVTQSSRYLVKRTGEKVFLECVQDMDHENMFWYRQDPGLGLRLIYFSYDVKMKEKGDIPEGYSVSREKKERFSLILESASTNQTSMYLCASRGDRGTGNTIYFGEGSWLTVV.

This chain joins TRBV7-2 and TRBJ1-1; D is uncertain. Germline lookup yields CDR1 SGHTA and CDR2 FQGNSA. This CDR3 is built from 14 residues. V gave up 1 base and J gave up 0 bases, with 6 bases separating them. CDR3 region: CASSLGRLNTEAFF. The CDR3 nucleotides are TGTGCCAGCAGCTTAGGCCGATTGAACACTGAAGCTTTCTTT.

The CDR3 DNA reads as TGTGCCAGCAGCCTCCGGACTAGCGGGGCATCTAATGAGCAGTTCTTC. Encoded protein: CASSLRTSGASNEQFF. The chain carries TRBV3-1 (or the pseudogene TRBV3-2) and TRBJ2-1, with TRBD2 identical over 12 bases. The V gene end was trimmed by 4 bases and the J gene end by 7 bases; junction bases not matched to a gene: 8. Looked up from germline, CDR1 is LGHDT and CDR2 is YNNKEL (reference sequence). This CDR3 is built from 16 residues.

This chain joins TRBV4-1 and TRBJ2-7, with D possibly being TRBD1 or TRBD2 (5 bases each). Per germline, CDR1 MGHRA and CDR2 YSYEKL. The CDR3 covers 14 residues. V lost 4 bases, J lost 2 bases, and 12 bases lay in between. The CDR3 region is CASSRGTDTYEQYF. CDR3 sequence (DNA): TGCGCCAGCAGCCGAGGGACGGATACCTACGAGCAGTACTTC.

The CDR3, as DNA: TGTGCCAGCAGTTTGGGCGGTTCTTTTCCCTCTGGGGCCAACGTCCTGACTTTC. Protein: CASSLGGSFPSGANVLTF. The chain joins TRBV28 to TRBJ2-6; the D is unclear. There are 18 residues in the CDR3. In germline, CDR1 is MDHEN, CDR2 SYDVKM. The V end was cut by 3 bases, the J end by 0 bases, with 15 bases between. Using reference TRBV28 and TRBJ2-6 for the parts outside the CDR3, the full variable domain is DVKVTQSSRYLVKRTGEKVFLECVQDMDHENMFWYRQDPGLGLRLIYFSYDVKMKEKGDIPEGYSVSREKKERFSLILESASTNQTSMYLCASSLGGSFPSGANVLTFGAGSRLTVL.

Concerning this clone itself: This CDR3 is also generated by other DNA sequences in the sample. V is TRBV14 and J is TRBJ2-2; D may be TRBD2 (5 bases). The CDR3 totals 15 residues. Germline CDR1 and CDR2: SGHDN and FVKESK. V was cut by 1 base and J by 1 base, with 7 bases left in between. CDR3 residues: CASSQAGLNTGELFF. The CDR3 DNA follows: TGTGCCAGCAGCCAAGCGGGATTGAACACCGGGGAGCTGTTTTTT.

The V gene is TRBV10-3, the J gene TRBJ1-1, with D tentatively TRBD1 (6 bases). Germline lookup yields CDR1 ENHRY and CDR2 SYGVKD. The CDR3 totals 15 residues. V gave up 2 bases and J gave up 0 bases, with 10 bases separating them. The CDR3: CAISERDIVNTEAFF. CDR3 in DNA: TGTGCCATCAGTGAGAGGGACATAGTGAACACTGAAGCTTTCTTT.

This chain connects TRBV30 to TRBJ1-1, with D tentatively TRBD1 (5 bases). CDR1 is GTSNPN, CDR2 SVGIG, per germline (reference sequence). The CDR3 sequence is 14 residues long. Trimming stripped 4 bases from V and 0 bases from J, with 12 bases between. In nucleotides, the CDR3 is TGTGCCTGGAATCGGGCAGGGATGAACACTGAAGCTTTCTTT. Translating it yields CAWNRAGMNTEAFF.

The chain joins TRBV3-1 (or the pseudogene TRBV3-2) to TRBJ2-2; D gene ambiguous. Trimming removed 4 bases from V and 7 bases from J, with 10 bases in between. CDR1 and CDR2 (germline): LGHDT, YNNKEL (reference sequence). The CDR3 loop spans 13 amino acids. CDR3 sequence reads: CASSLTAGGELFF. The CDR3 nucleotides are TGTGCCAGCAGCCTCACCGCCGGCGGGGAGCTGTTTTTT.

The CDR3 region has the DNA TGTGCCACCAGCAGTCGGACTAGCGGACGCACAGATACGCAGTATTTT. It is translated as CATSSRTSGRTDTQYF. V usage is TRBV15 and J usage is TRBJ2-3, with 10 bases identical to TRBD2. The germline CDR1 and CDR2 sequences are LNHNV and YYDKDF (reference sequence). This CDR3 spans 16 amino acids. V was pared by 3 bases and J by 1 base, with 4 bases of the junction left unmatched.

As DNA, the CDR3 is TGCGCCAGCAGCTTGGTTCTCACGGGGGCGGATACGCAGTATTTT. Translated, it gives CASSLVLTGADTQYF. The rearrangement joins TRBV5-1 to TRBJ2-3; the D call may be TRBD1 or TRBD2 (6 bases each). Germline-derived CDR1 and CDR2 are SGHRS and YFSETQ. The V and J ends lost 0 bases and 6 bases respectively, with 14 bases between them. The CDR3 loop spans 15 amino acids.

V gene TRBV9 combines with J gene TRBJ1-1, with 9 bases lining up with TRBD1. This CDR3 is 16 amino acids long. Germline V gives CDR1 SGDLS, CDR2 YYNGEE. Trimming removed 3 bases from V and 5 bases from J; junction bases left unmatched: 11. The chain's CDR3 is CASSEQGATIGTEAFF. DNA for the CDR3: TGTGCCAGCAGCGAACAGGGGGCGACTATAGGGACTGAAGCTTTCTTT.

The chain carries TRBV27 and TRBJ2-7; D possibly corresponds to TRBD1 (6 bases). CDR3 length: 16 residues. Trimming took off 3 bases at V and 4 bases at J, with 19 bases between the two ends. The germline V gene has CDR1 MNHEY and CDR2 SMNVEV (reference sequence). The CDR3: CASSFGFGQIPYEQYF. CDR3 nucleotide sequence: TGTGCCAGCAGTTTTGGGTTTGGACAGATCCCTTACGAGCAGTACTTC.

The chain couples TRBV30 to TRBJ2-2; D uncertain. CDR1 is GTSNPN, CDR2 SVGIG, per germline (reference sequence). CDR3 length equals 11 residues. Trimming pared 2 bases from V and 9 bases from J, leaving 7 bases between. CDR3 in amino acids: CAWSIRRELFF. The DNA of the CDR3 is TGTGCCTGGAGTATCCGGAGGGAGCTGTTTTTT.

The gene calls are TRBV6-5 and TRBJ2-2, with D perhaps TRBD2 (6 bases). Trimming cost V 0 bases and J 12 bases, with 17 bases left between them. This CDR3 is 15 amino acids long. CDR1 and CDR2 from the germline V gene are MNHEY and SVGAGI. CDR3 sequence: CASSYSIVRGGKLFF. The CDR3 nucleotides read TGTGCCAGCAGTTACTCGATTGTGCGGGGCGGAAAGCTGTTTTTT.

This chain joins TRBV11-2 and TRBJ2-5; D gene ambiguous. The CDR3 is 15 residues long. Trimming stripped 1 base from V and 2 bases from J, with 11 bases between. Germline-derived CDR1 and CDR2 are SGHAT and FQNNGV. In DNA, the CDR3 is TGTGCCAGCAGCTTAGCTGGCAGCGCTCAAGAGACCCAGTACTTC. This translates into CASSLAGSAQETQYF.

The CDR3 DNA follows: TGTGCCATCAGTGGGGACAGTACCTACAATGAGCAGTTCTTC. Translating gives CAISGDSTYNEQFF. The J gene is TRBJ2-1, the V gene TRBV10-3, with TRBD1 matching 7 bases. Per germline, CDR1 ENHRY and CDR2 SYGVKD. The CDR3 consists of 14 residues. J was trimmed by 2 bases and V by 4 bases; bases with no gene match: 2.

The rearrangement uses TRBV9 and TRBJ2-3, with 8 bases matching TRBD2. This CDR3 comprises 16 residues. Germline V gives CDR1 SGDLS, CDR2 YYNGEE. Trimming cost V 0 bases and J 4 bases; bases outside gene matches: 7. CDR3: CASSVGQRGGSDTQYF. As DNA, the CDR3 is TGTGCCAGCAGCGTAGGGCAACGGGGGGGGTCAGATACGCAGTATTTT.

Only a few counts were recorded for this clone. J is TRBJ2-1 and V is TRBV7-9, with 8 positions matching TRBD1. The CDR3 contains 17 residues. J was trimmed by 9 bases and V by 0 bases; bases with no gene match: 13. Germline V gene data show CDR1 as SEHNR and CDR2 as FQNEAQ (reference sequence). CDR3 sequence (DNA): TGTGCCAGCAGCTTAGCGGGACAGGTCGCAATATCGGCTGAGCAGTTCTTC. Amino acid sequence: CASSLAGQVAISAEQFF. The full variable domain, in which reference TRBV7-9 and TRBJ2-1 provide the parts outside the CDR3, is DTGVSQNPRHKITKRGQNVTFRCDPISEHNRLYWYRQTLGQGPEFLTYFQNEAQLEKSRLLSDRFSAERPKGSFSTLEIQRTEQGDSAMYLCASSLAGQVAISAEQFFGPGTRLTVL.

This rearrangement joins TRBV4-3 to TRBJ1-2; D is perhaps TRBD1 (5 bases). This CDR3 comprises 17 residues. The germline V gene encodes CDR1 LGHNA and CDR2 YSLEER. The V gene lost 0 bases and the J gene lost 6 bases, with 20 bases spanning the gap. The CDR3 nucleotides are TGCGCCAGCAGCCAAGACACCAGGGACTCACGCAGAGATGGCTACACCTTC. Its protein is CASSQDTRDSRRDGYTF.

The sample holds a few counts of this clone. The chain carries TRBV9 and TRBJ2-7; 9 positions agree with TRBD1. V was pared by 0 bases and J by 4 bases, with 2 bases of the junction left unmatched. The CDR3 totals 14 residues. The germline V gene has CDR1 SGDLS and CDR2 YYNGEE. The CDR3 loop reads CASSVAGTGYEQYF. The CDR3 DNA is TGTGCCAGCAGCGTAGCCGGGACAGGGTACGAGCAGTACTTC.